The next 25 T cell receptor beta chains were all read from a single sample in a study of cytomegalovirus exposure and HLA in healthy donors. The PCR ran on 60 Vbeta and 13 Jbeta primers. TCRdb keeps only in-frame clones here, not all; method: immunoSEQ multiplex PCR. The sample yields roughly 160,000 clones, around 69% seen once. The sequenced sample consisted of PBMCs. The receptor source for this set is a man aged 55 to 70 in good health and CMV-seronegative.

The chain recombines TRBV27 with TRBJ1-5; 9 bases fit TRBD1. The CDR3 spans 16 residues. V dropped 5 bases and J dropped 3; count of bases not matched to a gene: 8. From germline, CDR1 is MNHEY and CDR2 SMNVEV (reference sequence). The CDR3 DNA sequence: TGTGCCAGCAGTCACCGACAGGGGGTCACCAATCAGCCCCAGCATTTT. Its translation: CASSHRQGVTNQPQHF.

The V call is TRBV27, the J call TRBJ2-5, with 10 nucleotides matching TRBD2. Looked up from germline, CDR1 is MNHEY and CDR2 is SMNVEV (reference sequence). The CDR3 is made up of 14 amino acids. V lost 7 bases to trimming and J lost 0 bases; unmatched junction nucleotides: 2. In DNA form, the CDR3 reads TGTGCCAGCACCCTAGCGGGGGACCAAGAGACCCAGTACTTC. Amino acid sequence: CASTLAGDQETQYF.

The chain is built from TRBV28 and TRBJ2-1, with 12 bases matching TRBD2. J lost 4 bases, V lost 3 bases, and 13 bases had no gene match. Germline V lookup: CDR1 MDHEN, CDR2 SYDVKM. This CDR3 has 19 amino acids. For the CDR3, the DNA is TGTGCCAGCAGTTTCACACCTGCGACTAGCGGGAGTATTTACAATGAGCAGTTCTTC. Amino acid sequence: CASSFTPATSGSIYNEQFF.

This chain joins TRBV29-1 and TRBJ2-1; 8 nucleotides align to TRBD1. Germline V gene sequence: CDR1 SQVTM, CDR2 ANQGSEA. The CDR3 runs to 14 residues. The trim removed 7 bases at V and 4 bases at J, leaving 9 bases unmatched. DNA of the CDR3: TGCAGCGCTCAGACAGGGGTGGGGTACAATGAGCAGTTCTTC. Its translation: CSAQTGVGYNEQFF.

Remarks on this clone: Other DNA sequences in the same sample also yield this CDR3. The J gene is TRBJ2-5, the V gene TRBV7-2, with TRBD2 matching over 9 bases. Trimming at V came to 2 bases and at J to 2 bases, leaving 3 bases not matched to a gene. This CDR3 region has 15 residues. The germline CDR1 and CDR2 sequences are SGHTA and FQGNSA. The CDR3 region has the DNA TGTGCCAGCAGCTTATCAACTAGCGGGCAAGAGACCCAGTACTTC. Its protein is CASSLSTSGQETQYF.

The gene calls are TRBV7-8 and TRBJ1-5, with a weak D call TRBD1 (5 bases). Trimming removed 3 bases at V and 6 bases at J, with 15 bases between. The CDR3 loop spans 15 amino acids. Germline V lookup: CDR1 SGHVS, CDR2 FQNEAQ. Here the CDR3 DNA reads TGTGCCAGCAGCTTCGAGGGGTTGGGGGGTCAGCCCCAGCATTTT. It encodes CASSFEGLGGQPQHF.

A few counts support this clone. This sequence joins TRBV10-2 and TRBJ1-2, with 10 bases matching TRBD1. The trim removed 2 bases at V and 0 bases at J, leaving 0 bases unmatched. The germline V gene encodes CDR1 WSHSY and CDR2 SAAADI. The CDR3 has 15 amino acids. CDR3: CASSEGQGANYGYTF. In nucleotides, the CDR3 is TGCGCCAGCAGTGAGGGACAGGGGGCTAACTATGGCTACACCTTC.

The chain employs TRBV6-1 and TRBJ2-5; the D gene is possibly TRBD2 (6 bases). Trimming took 8 bases from V and 2 from J, leaving 12 bases between them. The CDR3 contains 13 residues. From germline, CDR1 is MNHNS and CDR2 SASEGT. This CDR3 is CASVEGRQETQYF. The CDR3 DNA is TGTGCCAGCGTGGAGGGAAGGCAAGAGACCCAGTACTTC.

This clone was found a few times. The rearrangement uses TRBV7-2 and TRBJ2-3; TRBD2 might be the D (5 bases). In germline, CDR1 is SGHTA, CDR2 FQGNSA. V lost 3 bases, J lost 6 bases, and 10 bases lay in between. The length of the CDR3 is 13 residues. CDR3 nucleotide sequence: TGTGCCAGCAGCTTGCGGAGGTTGGATACGCAGTATTTT. Amino acids: CASSLRRLDTQYF.

In nucleotides, the CDR3 is TGTGCCAGCAGCTTAGTTACAGTGCGTAACACTGAAGCTTTCTTT. Translated, it gives CASSLVTVRNTEAFF. The V call is TRBV7-8, the J call TRBJ1-1; D remains unclear. Germline V gene data show CDR1 as SGHVS and CDR2 as FQNEAQ. V lost 1 base and J 2 bases, leaving 11 bases between the germline ends. The CDR3 length is 15 residues.

J is TRBJ1-5 and V is TRBV12-1. TRBV12-1 corresponds to a pseudogene. This CDR3 is 13 amino acids long. CDR3 sequence: CASTCLRKRGGHF. The CDR3 DNA is TGTGCCAGCACCTGCCTCCGAAAGAGGGGAGGTCATTTT.

This clone was observed a few times. This chain links TRBV14 with TRBJ2-7; D might be TRBD1 (7 bases). CDR3 length: 18 amino acids. V dropped 3 bases and J dropped 0 bases, with 21 bases sitting between them. CDR1 SGHDN and CDR2 FVKESK come from the germline V gene. The CDR3 reads CASSQGWRGRRSSYEQYF. CDR3 nucleotide sequence: TGTGCCAGCAGCCAGGGCTGGAGGGGGCGGCGAAGCTCCTACGAGCAGTACTTC. The full variable domain, its missing parts supplied by reference TRBV14 and TRBJ2-7, is EAGVTQFPSHSVIEKGQTVTLRCDPISGHDNLYWYRRVMGKEIKFLLHFVKESKQDESGMPNNRFLAERTGGTYSTLKVQPAELEDSGVYFCASSQGWRGRRSSYEQYFGPGTRLTVT.

V is TRBV7-9 and J is TRBJ2-5, with TRBD2 matching over 10 bases. The CDR3 is 15 residues long. Unmatched junction bases numbered 4, after V lost 4 bases and J lost 2 bases. Germline V gene data show CDR1 as SEHNR and CDR2 as FQNEAQ (reference sequence). The CDR3 is CASSWTSGGQETQYF. The CDR3 coding sequence is TGTGCCAGCAGCTGGACTAGCGGAGGGCAAGAGACCCAGTACTTC.

The J gene is TRBJ1-1, the V gene TRBV5-1; a weak D match, TRBD1 (5 bases). V lost 4 bases to trimming and J lost 4 bases, with 11 bases between them. CDR1 and CDR2 from the germline V gene are SGHRS and YFSETQ. The CDR3 runs to 13 residues. In nucleotides, the CDR3 is TGCGCCAGCAGCCTGTTGGGGCCCACTGAAGCTTTCTTT. Translation gives CASSLLGPTEAFF.

The chain carries TRBV29-1 and TRBJ2-5; D call uncertain. Germline V lookup: CDR1 SQVTM, CDR2 ANQGSEA. The CDR3 spans 13 residues. The ends were cut back, 3 bases at V and 4 bases at J, with 12 bases in the middle. The CDR3 reads CSVDSGTGETQYF. DNA of the CDR3: TGCAGCGTTGATTCCGGCACGGGAGAGACCCAGTACTTC.

The chain employs TRBV7-9 and TRBJ2-5; D might be TRBD2 (5 bases). The CDR3 contains 14 residues. Trimming shortened V by 8 bases and J by 7 bases, and 20 bases separated the two germline ends. Germline-derived CDR1 and CDR2 are SEHNR and FQNEAQ (reference sequence). The CDR3 nucleotides read TGTGCCAGCCGAGCTTTGGCGGGCGGTGGGACCCAGTACTTC. Translation: CASRALAGGGTQYF.

This chain's CDR3 is CASSTSGTNQETQYF. The CDR3 DNA sequence: TGTGCCAGTAGTACTAGCGGGACGAACCAAGAGACCCAGTACTTC. V is TRBV19 and J is TRBJ2-5; 9 positions match TRBD2. In germline, CDR1 is LNHDA, CDR2 SQIVND (reference sequence). V gave up 4 bases and J gave up 0 bases; unmatched junction bases: 3. This CDR3 has 15 amino acids.

This chain connects TRBV7-9 to TRBJ1-3, with a weak D call TRBD1 (5 bases). Germline V gene sequence: CDR1 SEHNR, CDR2 FQNEAQ (reference sequence). This CDR3 spans 17 amino acids. Trimming shortened V by 1 base and J by 0 bases, and 13 bases separated the two germline ends. The CDR3 loop reads CASSLGRTQSSGNTIYF. In DNA, the CDR3 is TGTGCCAGCAGCTTAGGCCGGACACAGAGCTCTGGAAACACCATATATTTT. Looking up the rest from reference TRBV7-9 and TRBJ1-3 gives the full variable domain: DTGVSQNPRHKITKRGQNVTFRCDPISEHNRLYWYRQTLGQGPEFLTYFQNEAQLEKSRLLSDRFSAERPKGSFSTLEIQRTEQGDSAMYLCASSLGRTQSSGNTIYFGEGSWLTVV.

This chain joins TRBV9 and TRBJ2-2; no clear D. Germline V CDR1 and CDR2: SGDLS, YYNGEE. CDR3 length: 15 amino acids. V was clipped by 3 bases and J by 3 bases, with 12 bases between them. The DNA of the CDR3 is TGTGCCAGCAGCGCCGGGTCCCTTCACACCGGGGAGCTGTTTTTT. Residues: CASSAGSLHTGELFF. Variable domain in full (rest from reference TRBV9 and TRBJ2-2): DSGVTQTPKHLITATGQRVTLRCSPRSGDLSVYWYQQSLDQGLQFLIQYYNGEERAKGNILERFSAQQFPDLHSELNLSSLELGDSALYFCASSAGSLHTGELFFGEGSRLTVL.

The table lists this clone with a few counts. The CDR3 region has the DNA TGTGCCAGCAGTTTCAGCCTGACAGCTCCTGAAGGCTACACCTTC. It is translated as CASSFSLTAPEGYTF. This chain links TRBV27 with TRBJ1-2; maybe TRBD1 (5 bases). Germline V gene sequence: CDR1 MNHEY, CDR2 SMNVEV (reference sequence). The germline V and J ends were trimmed by 3 bases and 8 bases, with 19 bases remaining between them. This CDR3 has 15 amino acids.

The rearrangement links TRBV28 to TRBJ1-5; D might be TRBD1 (6 bases). This CDR3 is built from 14 residues. Between the trimmed V and J ends, which lost 6 bases and 3 bases, there was a span of 12 bases. Germline CDR1 reads MDHEN; CDR2 reads SYDVKM. The CDR3 protein is CASSRTGINQPQHF. In nucleotides, the CDR3 is TGTGCCAGCAGCCGTACAGGGATCAATCAGCCCCAGCATTTT.

The J gene is TRBJ2-7, the V gene TRBV29-1; D perhaps matches TRBD2 (5 bases). Germline V gene data show CDR1 as SQVTM and CDR2 as ANQGSEA. The CDR3 is 16 residues long. V lost 3 bases and J 2 bases, leaving 20 bases between the germline ends. CDR3 loop: CSVDEGPVGGPYEQYF. The DNA for the CDR3 is TGCAGCGTTGATGAGGGCCCGGTAGGCGGACCCTACGAGCAGTACTTC.

This clone came up a few times. The chain combines TRBV6-1 with TRBJ2-5; D might be TRBD1 (6 bases). The V gene lost 4 bases and the J gene lost 0 bases, with 6 bases spanning the gap. The CDR3 spans 13 residues. Germline V gene sequence: CDR1 MNHNS, CDR2 SASEGT. CDR3 nucleotide sequence: TGTGCCAGCAGTGGGACAGACCAAGAGACCCAGTACTTC. Protein: CASSGTDQETQYF.

This clone was seen once. This chain uses TRBV9 with TRBJ2-7; D might be TRBD2 (5 bases). The germline CDR1 and CDR2 sequences are SGDLS and YYNGEE. V shed 1 base and J shed 1 base, with 9 bases lying between them. The CDR3 consists of 14 residues. CDR3 residues: CASSVSRDSYEQYF. DNA of the CDR3: TGTGCCAGCAGCGTATCCCGGGATTCCTACGAGCAGTACTTC.

The rearrangement uses TRBV11-2 and TRBJ2-7, with D hard to call. The CDR3 is made up of 15 amino acids. The germline CDR1 and CDR2 sequences are SGHAT and FQNNGV. Between the trimmed V and J ends, which lost 4 bases and 5 bases, there was a span of 18 bases. The DNA of the CDR3 is TGTGCCAGCAGCTCCAGACTGACGGGTTCGGACGAGCAGTACTTC. Translated, it gives CASSSRLTGSDEQYF.